This entry describes one T cell receptor beta chain. Clones were read by immunoSEQ multiplex PCR, and TCRdb kept only the in-frame ones, dropping some. The repertoire has almost 100,000 clones, roughly 86% of them found once; the top ten carry over 9%. This sample is drawn from a study of blood T cell repertoires in COVID-19. Germline CDR1 and CDR2: MNHNY and SVGAGI (reference sequence). V dropped 7 bases and J dropped 5 bases, with 11 bases sitting between them. The CDR3 sequence is 12 residues long. Sequencing input: peripheral blood. This rearrangement joins TRBV6-6 to TRBJ1-2; unclear D gene. This TCR came from a man between 45 and 60 years old with acute or convalescent COVID-19. The CDR3: CASKEQKYGYTF. The CDR3 DNA reads TGTGCCAGCAAGGAGCAGAAGTATGGCTACACCTTC.